What follows describes a single T cell receptor (beta chain). What antigen it recognizes has not been identified. Base qualities are missing; no much larger clone stands one base away. Compared with germline, V lacks 1 base and J lacks 3 bases; bases without a gene match: 4. Via the germline V gene (reference sequence), CDR1 is MNHEY and CDR2 SMNVEV. There are 16 amino acids in the CDR3, from cysteine to phenylalanine inclusive. Only the CDR3 DNA is retained, 48 bases long and in frame from the first base. The record originates from a study of Ad26.COV2.S vaccination and SARS-CoV-2 variants (dated by TCRdb to the early 2020s). A note on the overall study: The specificity and breadth of SARS-CoV-2-reactive T cell receptors after Ad26.COV2.S vaccination were assessed by TCRbeta repertoire sequencing. A total of some 30 samples were included in the TCR-sequenced set, comprising about 20 Ad26.COV2.S vaccine recipients, 5 placebo recipients and 8 SARS-CoV-2 convalescent individuals.

What the work shows at the level of the full study, not this receptor alone: Substantial breadth of spike-specific CD8+ and CD4+ T cell responses was reported after vaccination. Non-spike TCR breadth was comparable between vaccine and placebo recipients, consistent with the vaccine containing only spike. Compared with placebo recipients, Ad26.COV2.S recipients showed higher spike-specific TCR breadth (P = 0.0014). The authors noted that the TCR breadth and depth analyses may have underestimated total T cell responses.

The time point label, as the study defines it: individuals recovered from natural SARS-CoV-2 infection. The immunoSEQ Assay was the method used to sequence TCRbeta CDR3 regions. After extraction, genomic DNA underwent amplification by bias-controlled multiplex PCR, followed by high-throughput sequencing. Regarding the original processing steps: To quantify the absolute abundance of every unique TCRbeta CDR3 region, sequences were collapsed and filtered. Usable DNA was measured by amplifying reference genes present in all nucleated cells, and TCRbeta template counts were normalized to that usable DNA to estimate T cell fraction. Repertoire TCRs were annotated as SARS-CoV-2-specific by exact matching of V gene, CDR3 amino acid sequence and J gene to a known reactive TCR set. The reference SARS-CoV-2 TCR set was obtained from MIRA and was filtered for enrichment in COVID-19-positive ImmuneCODE repertoires, whereby public or cross-reactive TCRs were removed. Based on the MIRA antigens, annotated TCRs were further analysed at the level of specific ORF or position within ORF. Depth was the summed frequency of annotated unique rearrangements, while breadth was defined as annotated unique rearrangements over total unique productive rearrangements. Group comparisons of TCR breadth used two-sided Wilcoxon rank-sum tests. TCRdb stores this immuneACCESS table with in-frame sequences only. Part of the clones is absent; in the studies checked, under half of the shortfall reflects unresolved V genes, and no reason is known for the rest. The DNA gave D and trimming, while V, J and clone size come from that table. The sample profile shows fewer than 150,000 clones; 86% of them were found once. 4% to 6% of the sample is in the top ten clones.

Sequencing used peripheral blood, obtained after recovery from COVID-19. The chain couples TRBV27 to TRBJ2-1, with TRBD2 identical over 9 junction bases. This TCR was sampled from a human donor who had recovered from COVID-19. The CDR3 protein: CASSLFSSGGYNEQFF. The DNA sequence is TGTGCCAGCAGTTTATTTAGTAGCGGGGGCTACAATGAGCAGTTCTTC.